This entry is about one T cell receptor (beta chain). Per the original data handling: Estimated nucleated cell counts came from reference gene primer amplification. Only in-frame clones appear in the TCRdb table, and some are missing; sequencing was by immunoSEQ multiplex PCR. V and J calls and clone size come straight from that table; D and trimming were deduced from the DNA. The sample shows 200,000 to 250,000 clones, around 86% of them seen only once. The source of the sample is a study of blood T cell repertoires in COVID-19. As for the study in general: Samples of COVID-19 (acute and convalescent) were obtained from the United States, Italy and Spain. PBMCs, B-cell-depleted T cells, or T cells provided the cDNA or gDNA that made up the material.

Germline V gene lookup returns CDR1 KGHSH and CDR2 LQKENI. V was trimmed by 3 bases and J by 0 bases, leaving 18 bases between them. The CDR3 totals 17 residues. The source material was peripheral blood. This TCR was recovered from a woman between 45 and 60 years old with COVID-19, enrolled during active disease. The rearrangement joins TRBV18 to TRBJ2-7; possible D gene TRBD1, 5 bases. This chain's CDR3 is CASSPLPAGIGSYEQYF. The CDR3 coding sequence is TGTGCCAGCTCACCCCTCCCGGCAGGGATTGGCTCCTACGAGCAGTACTTC.